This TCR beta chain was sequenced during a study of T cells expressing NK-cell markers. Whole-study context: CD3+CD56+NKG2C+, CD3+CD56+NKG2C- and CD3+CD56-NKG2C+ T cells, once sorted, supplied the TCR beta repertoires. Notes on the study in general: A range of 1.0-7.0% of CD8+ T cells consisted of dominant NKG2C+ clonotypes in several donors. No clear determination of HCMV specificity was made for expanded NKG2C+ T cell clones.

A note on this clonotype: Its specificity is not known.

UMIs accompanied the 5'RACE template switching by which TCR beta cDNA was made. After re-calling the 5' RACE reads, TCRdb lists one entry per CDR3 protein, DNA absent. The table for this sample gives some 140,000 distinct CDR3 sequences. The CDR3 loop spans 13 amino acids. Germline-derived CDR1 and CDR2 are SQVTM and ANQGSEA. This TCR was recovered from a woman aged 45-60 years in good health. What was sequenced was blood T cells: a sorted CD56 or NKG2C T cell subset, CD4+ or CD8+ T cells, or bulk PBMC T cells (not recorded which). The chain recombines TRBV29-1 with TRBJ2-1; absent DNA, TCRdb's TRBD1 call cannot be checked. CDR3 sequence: CSVVDPADSEQFF.